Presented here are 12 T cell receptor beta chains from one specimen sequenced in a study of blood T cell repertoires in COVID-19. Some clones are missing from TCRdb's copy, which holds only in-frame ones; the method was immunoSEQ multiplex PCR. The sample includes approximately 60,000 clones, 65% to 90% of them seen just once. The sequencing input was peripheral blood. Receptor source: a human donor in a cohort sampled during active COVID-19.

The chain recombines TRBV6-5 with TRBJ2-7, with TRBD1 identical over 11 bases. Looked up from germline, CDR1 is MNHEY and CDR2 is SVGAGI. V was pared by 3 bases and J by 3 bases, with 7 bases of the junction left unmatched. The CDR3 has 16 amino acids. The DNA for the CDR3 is TGTGCCAGCAGTTATACTATGGGGACAGGGGGCTACGAGCAGTACTTC. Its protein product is CASSYTMGTGGYEQYF.

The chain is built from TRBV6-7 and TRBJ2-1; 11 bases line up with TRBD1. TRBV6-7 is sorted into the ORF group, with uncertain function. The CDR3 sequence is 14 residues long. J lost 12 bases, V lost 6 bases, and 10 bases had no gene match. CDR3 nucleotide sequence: TGTGCCAGCAGGGCCCGGGACAGGGGGGGAGGGCAGTTCTTC. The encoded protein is CASRARDRGGGQFF.

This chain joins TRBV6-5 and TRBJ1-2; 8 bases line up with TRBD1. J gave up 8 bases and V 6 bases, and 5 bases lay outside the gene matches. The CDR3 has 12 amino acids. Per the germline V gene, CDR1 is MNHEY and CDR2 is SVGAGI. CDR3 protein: CASSQTGVGYTF. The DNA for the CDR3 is TGTGCCAGCAGCCAGACAGGGGTCGGCTACACCTTC.

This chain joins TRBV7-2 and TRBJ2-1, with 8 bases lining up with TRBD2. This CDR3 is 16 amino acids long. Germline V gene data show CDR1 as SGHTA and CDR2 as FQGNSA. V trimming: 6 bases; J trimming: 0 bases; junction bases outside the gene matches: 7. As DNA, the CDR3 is TGTGCCAGCAGTTCCATAGCGGGGAGCTCCTACAATGAGCAGTTCTTC. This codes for CASSSIAGSSYNEQFF.

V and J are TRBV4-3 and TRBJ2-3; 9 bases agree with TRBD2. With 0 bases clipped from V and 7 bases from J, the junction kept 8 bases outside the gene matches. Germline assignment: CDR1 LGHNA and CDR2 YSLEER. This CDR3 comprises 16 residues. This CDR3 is CASSQDGAGGGYTQYF. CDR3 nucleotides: TGCGCCAGCAGCCAAGATGGAGCGGGGGGTGGCTATACGCAGTATTTT.

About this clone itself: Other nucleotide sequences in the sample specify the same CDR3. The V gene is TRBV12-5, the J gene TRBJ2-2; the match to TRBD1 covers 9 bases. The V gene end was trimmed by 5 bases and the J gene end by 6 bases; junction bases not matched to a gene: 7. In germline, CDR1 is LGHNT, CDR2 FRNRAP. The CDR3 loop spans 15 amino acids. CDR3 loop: CASGLGTGPPGELFF. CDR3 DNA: TGTGCTAGTGGTCTCGGGACAGGGCCTCCCGGGGAGCTGTTTTTT. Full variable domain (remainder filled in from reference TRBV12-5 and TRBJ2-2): DARVTQTPRHKVTEMGQEVTMRCQPILGHNTVFWYRQTMMQGLELLAYFRNRAPLDDSGMPKDRFSAEMPDATLATLKIQPSEPRDSAVYFCASGLGTGPPGELFFGEGSRLTVL.

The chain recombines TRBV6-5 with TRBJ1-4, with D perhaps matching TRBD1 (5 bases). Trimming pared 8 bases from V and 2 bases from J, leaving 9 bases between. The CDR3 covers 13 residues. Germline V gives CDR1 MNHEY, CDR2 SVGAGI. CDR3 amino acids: CASREGTNEKLFF. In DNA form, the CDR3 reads TGTGCCAGCCGGGAGGGGACTAATGAAAAACTGTTTTTT.

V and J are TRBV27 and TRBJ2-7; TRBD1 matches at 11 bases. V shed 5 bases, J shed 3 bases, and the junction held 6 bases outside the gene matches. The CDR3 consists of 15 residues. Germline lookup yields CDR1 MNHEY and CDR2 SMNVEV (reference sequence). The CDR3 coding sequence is TGTGCCAGCAGTCCATGGGGGACAGGGGGCTACGAGCAGTACTTC. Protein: CASSPWGTGGYEQYF.

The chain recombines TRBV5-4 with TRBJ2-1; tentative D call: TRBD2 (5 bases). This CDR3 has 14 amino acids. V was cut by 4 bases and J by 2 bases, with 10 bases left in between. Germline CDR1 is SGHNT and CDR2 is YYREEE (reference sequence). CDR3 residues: CASSTAGTYNEQFF. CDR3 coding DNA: TGTGCCAGCAGCACCGCGGGTACCTACAATGAGCAGTTCTTC.

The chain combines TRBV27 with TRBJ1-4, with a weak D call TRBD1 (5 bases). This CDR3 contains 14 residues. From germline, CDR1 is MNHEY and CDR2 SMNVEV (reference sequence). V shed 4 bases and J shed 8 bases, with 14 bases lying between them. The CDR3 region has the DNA TGTGCCAGCAGTTCTGGGCAGGGAAAAGAAAAACTGTTTTTT. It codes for CASSSGQGKEKLFF.

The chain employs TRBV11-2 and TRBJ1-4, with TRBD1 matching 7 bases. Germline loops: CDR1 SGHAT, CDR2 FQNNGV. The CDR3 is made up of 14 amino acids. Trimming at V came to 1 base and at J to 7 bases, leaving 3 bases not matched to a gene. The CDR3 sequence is CASSLGQGGEKLFF. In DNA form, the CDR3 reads TGTGCCAGCAGCTTAGGACAGGGAGGTGAAAAACTGTTTTTT.

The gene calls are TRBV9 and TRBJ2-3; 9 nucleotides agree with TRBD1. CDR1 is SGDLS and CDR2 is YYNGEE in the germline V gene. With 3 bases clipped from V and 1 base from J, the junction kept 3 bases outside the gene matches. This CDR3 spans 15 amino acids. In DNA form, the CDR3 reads TGTGCCAGCAGCGCACAGGGGGCTGGCACAGATACGCAGTATTTT. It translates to CASSAQGAGTDTQYF.